The TCR beta chain under discussion was sequenced for a study of blood T cell repertoires in COVID-19. Study details: Collection of acute and convalescent COVID-19 samples took place in the United States, Italy and Spain. T cells, B-cell-depleted T cells, or PBMCs provided the cDNA or gDNA that served as material.

This CDR3 has 15 residues. CDR1 SGHTS and CDR2 YDEGEE come from the germline V gene. V trimming: 2 bases; J trimming: 2 bases; junction bases outside the gene matches: 1. Authors' data handling: Reference gene primer amplification gave estimated nucleated cell counts. The table came from immunoSEQ multiplex PCR; TCRdb's copy has only in-frame clones and leaves some out. V, J and clone size were drawn from that table, and D and trimming were deduced from the DNA. The sample carries approximately 93,000 clones, approximately 75% recorded once. The specimen was peripheral blood. The sequence was collected from a woman of 80 years or more with acute or convalescent COVID-19. The V and J genes are TRBV5-8 and TRBJ1-5; 10 nucleotides align to TRBD1. The CDR3 DNA sequence: TGTGCCAGCAGCTTAGGGACAGGGGGCAATCAGCCCCAGCATTTT. Its protein is CASSLGTGGNQPQHF.